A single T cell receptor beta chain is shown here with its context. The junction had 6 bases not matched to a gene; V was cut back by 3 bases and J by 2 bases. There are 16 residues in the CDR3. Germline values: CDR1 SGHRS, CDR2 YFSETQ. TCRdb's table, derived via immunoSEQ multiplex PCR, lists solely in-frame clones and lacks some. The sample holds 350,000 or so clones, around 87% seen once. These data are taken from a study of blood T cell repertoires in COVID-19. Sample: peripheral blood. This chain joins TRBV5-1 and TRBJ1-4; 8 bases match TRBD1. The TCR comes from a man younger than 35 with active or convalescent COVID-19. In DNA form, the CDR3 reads TGCGCCAGCAGCTCCAGAACAGGGGGGACTAATGAAAAACTGTTTTTT. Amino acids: CASSSRTGGTNEKLFF.